The clone carrying this T cell receptor beta chain was seen a few times. This entry belongs to a study of blood T cell dynamics during melanoma immunotherapy. Study summary: First-line therapy was either pembrolizumab or nivolumab with ipilimumab for metastatic melanoma.

Documented time point: pre-treatment baseline. Disease control meant complete response, partial response or stable disease at 12 weeks. Patients had no prior systemic cancer treatment, immunosuppressants or other active cancers. Libraries were prepared by immunoSEQ multiplex PCR; TCRdb keeps only in-frame clonotypes and omits some of them. Among around 20,000 clones, approximately 89% were seen once, and the ten largest hold roughly 1.1%. The length of the CDR3 is 14 residues. Germline V CDR1 and CDR2: KGHSH, LQKENI. The V gene lost 6 bases and the J gene lost 7 bases, with 13 bases spanning the gap. This sequence was found in a human donor with melanoma. The gene calls are TRBV18 and TRBJ1-6; D remains ambiguous. This material consisted of blood, taken from a patient treated with checkpoint blockade. CDR3 region: CASSPTGSNSPLHF. The CDR3 region has the DNA TGTGCCAGCTCCCCCACCGGGTCCAATTCACCCCTCCACTTT.